This TCR beta chain originates from a study of cytomegalovirus exposure and HLA in healthy donors. Study information: From HLA-typed donors, an early data release held 70 million to 100 million unique TCRs.

The study, taken as a whole, reports: It has been reported that TCR beta sequences accurately predicted the HLA-A and HLA-B alleles of most subjects.

Worth noting for this clone: No antigen is known for it.

The CDR3 extends over 15 amino acids. The PCR was carried out with 60 Vbeta primers and 13 Jbeta primers. Some clones are missing from TCRdb's copy, which holds only in-frame ones; the method was immunoSEQ multiplex PCR. The sample has under 150,000 clones, around 71% seen once. The origin of this receptor is a woman aged 55-75 years in good health and CMV-seropositive. Sequences were obtained from PBMCs. J is TRBJ1-1 and V is TRBV12-2; the table's TRBD1 call for D was not verified on the DNA. TRBV12-2 is given as a pseudogene. CDR3 DNA sequence: TGTGCAAGTCGCATATGGACAGGACAGAACACTGAAGCTTTCTTT. Protein sequence: CASRIWTGQNTEAFF.